This TCR beta chain stems from a study of T cells after yellow fever vaccination. In TCRdb, the 5' RACE reads were re-called with MiXCR into one record per CDR3 protein. The table lists about 550,000 distinct CDR3 sequences, 15% to 20% of them singletons. Germline lookup yields CDR1 DFQATT and CDR2 SNEGSKA (reference sequence). V was cut by 6 bases and J by 8 bases, with 13 bases left in between. The CDR3 loop spans 12 amino acids. Points on this clonotype: The target antigen is unknown.

General observations from the study: After the booster, 95% to 98% of CD4 and 75% to 90% of CD8 primary-response clones were re-detected. A limited proportion of clonotypes was detected within both the CD4 and CD8 compartments.

The starting material was PBMCs, obtained 15 days after the yellow fever booster vaccination. This TCR was sampled from a man aged 25 to 40 who received the YFV17D yellow fever vaccine. The V call is TRBV20-1, the J call TRBJ1-4; TRBD1 is a possible D gene (6 bases). This CDR3 is CSATGSQEKLFF. For the CDR3, the DNA is TGCAGTGCCACAGGGTCGCAAGAAAAACTGTTTTTT.